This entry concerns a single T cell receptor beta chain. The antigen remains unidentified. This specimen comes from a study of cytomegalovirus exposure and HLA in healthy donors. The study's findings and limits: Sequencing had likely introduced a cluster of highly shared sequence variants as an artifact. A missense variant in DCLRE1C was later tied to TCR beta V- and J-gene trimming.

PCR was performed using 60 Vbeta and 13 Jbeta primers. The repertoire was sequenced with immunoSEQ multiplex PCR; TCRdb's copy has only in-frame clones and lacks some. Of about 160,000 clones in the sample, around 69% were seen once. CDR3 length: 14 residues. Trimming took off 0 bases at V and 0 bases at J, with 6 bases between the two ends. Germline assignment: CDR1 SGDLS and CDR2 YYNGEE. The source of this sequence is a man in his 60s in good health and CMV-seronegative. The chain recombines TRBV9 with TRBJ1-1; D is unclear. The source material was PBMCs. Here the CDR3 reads CASSVAYMNTEAFF. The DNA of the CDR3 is TGTGCCAGCAGCGTAGCTTACATGAACACTGAAGCTTTCTTT. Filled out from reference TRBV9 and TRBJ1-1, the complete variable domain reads DSGVTQTPKHLITATGQRVTLRCSPRSGDLSVYWYQQSLDQGLQFLIQYYNGEERAKGNILERFSAQQFPDLHSELNLSSLELGDSALYFCASSVAYMNTEAFFGQGTRLTVV.